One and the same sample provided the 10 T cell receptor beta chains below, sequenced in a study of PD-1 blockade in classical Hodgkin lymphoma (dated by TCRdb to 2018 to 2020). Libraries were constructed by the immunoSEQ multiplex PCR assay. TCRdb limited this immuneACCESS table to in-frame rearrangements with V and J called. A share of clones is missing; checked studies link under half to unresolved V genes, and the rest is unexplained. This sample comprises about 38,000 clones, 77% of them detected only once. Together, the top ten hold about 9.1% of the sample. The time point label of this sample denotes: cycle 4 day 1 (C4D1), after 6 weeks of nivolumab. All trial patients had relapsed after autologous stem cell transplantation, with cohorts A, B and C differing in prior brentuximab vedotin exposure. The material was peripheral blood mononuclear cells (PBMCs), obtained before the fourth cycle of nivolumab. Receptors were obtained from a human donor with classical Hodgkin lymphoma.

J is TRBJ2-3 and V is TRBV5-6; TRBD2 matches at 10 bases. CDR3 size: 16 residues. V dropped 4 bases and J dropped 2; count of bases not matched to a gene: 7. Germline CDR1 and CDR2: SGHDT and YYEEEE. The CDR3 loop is CASSRRTSGYTDTQYF. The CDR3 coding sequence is TGTGCCAGCAGCCGCCGGACTAGCGGATACACAGATACGCAGTATTTT.

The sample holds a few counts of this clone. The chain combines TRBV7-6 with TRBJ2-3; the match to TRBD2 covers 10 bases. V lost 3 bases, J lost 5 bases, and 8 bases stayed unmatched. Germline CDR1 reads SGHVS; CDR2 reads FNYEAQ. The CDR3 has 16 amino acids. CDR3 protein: CASSFSPGLAKDTQYF. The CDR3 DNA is TGTGCCAGCAGCTTCTCTCCGGGACTAGCGAAAGATACGCAGTATTTT.

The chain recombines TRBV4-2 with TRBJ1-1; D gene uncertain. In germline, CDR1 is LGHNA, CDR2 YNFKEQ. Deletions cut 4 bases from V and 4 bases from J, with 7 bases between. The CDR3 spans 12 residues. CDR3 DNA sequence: TGTGCCAGCAGCCTAGCAGGCACTGAAGCTTTCTTT. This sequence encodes CASSLAGTEAFF.

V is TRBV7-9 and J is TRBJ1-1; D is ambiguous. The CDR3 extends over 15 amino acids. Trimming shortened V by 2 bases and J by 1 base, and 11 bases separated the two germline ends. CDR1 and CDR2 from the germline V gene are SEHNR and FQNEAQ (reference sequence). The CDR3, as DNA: TGTGCCAGCAGCTTACAGGCTTCAGGGAACACTGAAGCTTTCTTT. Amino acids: CASSLQASGNTEAFF.

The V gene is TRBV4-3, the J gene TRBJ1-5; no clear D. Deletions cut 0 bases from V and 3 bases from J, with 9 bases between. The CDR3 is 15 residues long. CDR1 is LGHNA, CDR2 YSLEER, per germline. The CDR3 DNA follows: TGCGCCAGCAGCCAAGATCTTCGCAACAATCAGCCCCAGCATTTT. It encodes CASSQDLRNNQPQHF.

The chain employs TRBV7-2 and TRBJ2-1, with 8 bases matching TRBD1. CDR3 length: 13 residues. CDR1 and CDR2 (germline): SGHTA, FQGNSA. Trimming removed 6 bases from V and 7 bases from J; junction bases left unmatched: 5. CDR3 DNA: TGTGCCAGCAGTCGGACAGGGCTTAATGAGCAGTTCTTC. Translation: CASSRTGLNEQFF.

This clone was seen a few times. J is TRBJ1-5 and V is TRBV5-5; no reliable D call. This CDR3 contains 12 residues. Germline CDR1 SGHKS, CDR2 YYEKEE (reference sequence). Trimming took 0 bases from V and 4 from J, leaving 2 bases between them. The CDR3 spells CASSLGNQPQHF. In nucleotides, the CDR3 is TGTGCCAGCAGCTTGGGAAATCAGCCCCAGCATTTT.

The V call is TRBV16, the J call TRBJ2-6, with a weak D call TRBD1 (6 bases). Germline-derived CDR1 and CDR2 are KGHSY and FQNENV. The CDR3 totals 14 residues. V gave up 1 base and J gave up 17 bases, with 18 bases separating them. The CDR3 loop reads CASSQYSSGESMTF. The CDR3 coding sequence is TGTGCCAGCAGCCAATATTCCTCAGGGGAGTCCATGACTTTC.

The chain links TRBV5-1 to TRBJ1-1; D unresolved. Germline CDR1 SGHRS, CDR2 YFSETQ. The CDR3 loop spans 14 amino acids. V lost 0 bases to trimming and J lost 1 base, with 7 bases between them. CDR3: CASSLEAGNTEAFF. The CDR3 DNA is TGCGCCAGCAGCTTGGAGGCAGGGAACACTGAAGCTTTCTTT.

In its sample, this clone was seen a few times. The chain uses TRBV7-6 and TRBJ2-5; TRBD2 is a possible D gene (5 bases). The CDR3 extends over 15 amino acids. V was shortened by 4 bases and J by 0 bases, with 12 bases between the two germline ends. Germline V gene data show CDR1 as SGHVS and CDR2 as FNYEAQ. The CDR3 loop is CASSSNSGNQETQYF. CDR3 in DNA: TGTGCCAGCAGCTCTAATTCGGGGAACCAAGAGACCCAGTACTTC. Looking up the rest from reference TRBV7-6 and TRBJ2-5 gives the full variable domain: GAGVSQSPRYKVTKRGQDVALRCDPISGHVSLYWYRQALGQGPEFLTYFNYEAQQDKSGLPNDRFSAERPEGSISTLTIQRTEQRDSAMYRCASSSNSGNQETQYFGPGTRLLVL.